This T cell receptor (beta chain) was identified in a study of cytomegalovirus exposure and HLA in healthy donors. Whole-study context: An earlier analysis identified fewer than 130 million unique TCR beta sequences in 170 million or so T cells.

The primer mix had 60 Vbeta and 13 Jbeta primers. Using immunoSEQ multiplex PCR, the repertoire was profiled, and TCRdb retains in-frame clones only, with some absent. The sample has tens of thousands of clones; about 80% are singletons. Study-wide results and limits: The study flagged about 150 TCR beta chains as cytomegalovirus-associated. Later analysis suggested links between common viral pathogens and several top significant clusters. In a later analysis, across HLA loci, associated TCR counts were highest for DRB1, lowest for HLA-C.

In regard to this clone: Its cognate antigen is unknown.

V lost 0 bases, J lost 7 bases, and 9 bases lay in between. The germline gives CDR1 MGHRA, CDR2 YSYEKL. The CDR3 length is 13 residues. The sample taken for sequencing was PBMCs. This chain uses TRBV4-1 with TRBJ1-1; D unclear. This clonotype originated in a man aged 45-65 years in good health and CMV-seropositive. This CDR3 is CASSQDGQYEAFF. The CDR3 nucleotides are TGCGCCAGCAGCCAAGATGGGCAGTATGAAGCTTTCTTT.